Listed below are T cell receptor beta chains from one sample, sequenced in a study of cytomegalovirus exposure and HLA in healthy donors. Libraries were prepared by immunoSEQ multiplex PCR; TCRdb keeps only in-frame clonotypes and omits some of them. This table lists tens of thousands of clones. The sequencing input was PBMCs. These receptors were obtained from a woman aged 30 to 39 in good health and CMV-seronegative. CDR3s leave out the opening cysteine and the closing phenylalanine or tryptophan. The order of the fields is D gene, J gene, V gene, CDR3 protein. D genes are given only for firm matches.

- TRBJ1-1 TRBV19 ASSHGTSSTEAF
- TRBJ2-7 TRBV30 AWSGPGPDEQY
- TRBJ1-2 TRBV2 ASSVGEIFYGYT
- TRBJ2-1 TRBV6-1 ASSEEGYEQF
- TRBJ1-1 TRBV30 AWSVRGRGLERDTEAF
TRBD1 TRBJ1-6 TRBV6-5 ASCLGTAYNSPLH
- TRBJ1-1 TRBV18 ASSPSGGNTEAF
- TRBJ2-7 TRBV7-9 ASSFAGSYEQY
- TRBJ1-2 TRBV4-1 ASSQDQGPDSDGYT
TRBD1 TRBJ2-7 TRBV11-2 ASRWGGQGSSYEQY
- TRBJ1-1 TRBV11-2 ASSHDRNTEAF
- TRBJ1-3 TRBV28 ASSLTGIGNTIY
TRBD1 TRBJ2-3 TRBV6-1 ASSEGGTGWKLTDTQY
TRBD2 TRBJ2-4 TRBV5-1 ASSRTSGGAENIQY
- TRBJ2-5 TRBV5-1 ASSPGTGLTQY
TRBD2 TRBJ2-3 TRBV6-5 ASSYGGEVTDTQY
- TRBJ2-7 TRBV5-5 ASSLIGPRGEQY
- TRBJ2-1 TRBV4-2 ASSQDPTVPSNEQF
- TRBJ1-2 TRBV18 ASSPNRIMMVGVYGYT
TRBD2 TRBJ2-1 TRBV28 ASSLRRENRDEQF
- TRBJ1-1 TRBV7-9 ASSLSPTGMNTEAF
- TRBJ1-5 TRBV19 ASRPGTHQPQH
- TRBJ1-1 TRBV6-5 ASSPPGRRTEAF
- TRBJ2-1 TRBV19 ASSMTTVGNEQF
- TRBJ2-3 TRBV29-1 SVEGLASSTDTQY
TRBD2 TRBJ2-7 TRBV11-2 ASRPSGGQNEQY
TRBD1 TRBJ2-1 TRBV15 ATSRDRASHEQF
- TRBJ1-1 TRBV25-1 ASTHGSGGSTEAF
- TRBJ1-5 TRBV19 ASSIASQGGQPQH
- TRBJ1-3 TRBV7-6 ASSLSRGSGNTIY
TRBD1 TRBJ1-2 TRBV28 ASSSGPGQGRYGYT
TRBD2 TRBJ2-7 TRBV4-2 ASSQEGREPYEQY
TRBD2 TRBJ2-1 TRBV5-1 ASSLGTSSNEQF
- TRBJ1-4 TRBV5-1 ASSSTARRGEKLF
- TRBJ2-7 TRBV5-1 ASRVGPSSYEQY
- TRBJ1-5 TRBV19 ASMAGGMVGNQPQH
- TRBJ1-6 TRBV6-1 ASREYLGNSPLH
- TRBJ2-5 TRBV6-5 ASSPRTDQETQY
TRBD1 TRBJ1-2 TRBV6-1 ASRGQASYGYT
- TRBJ1-2 TRBV4-1 ASSQDPIGGDGYT
- TRBJ2-1 TRBV4-2 ASSLEDPGSSYNEQF
- TRBJ2-1 TRBV6-1 ASSELVNSYNEQF
TRBD2 TRBJ2-1 TRBV9 ASSPLAVGGNEQF
- TRBJ1-5 TRBV19 ASSILPVSNQPQH
- TRBJ2-4 TRBV2 ASSERGAGEAKNIQY
- TRBJ1-2 TRBV4-2 ASSQDRQPLNYGYT
- TRBJ1-3 TRBV30 AWSRDSGSGNTIY
TRBD1 TRBJ2-7 TRBV7-9 ASSHRGRGEEQY
- TRBJ1-2 TRBV7-9 ASSLAEMWGG
- TRBJ1-1 TRBV28 ASSSPGLGEAF
- TRBJ1-5 TRBV19 ASSIGRGQPQH
TRBD2 TRBJ2-1 TRBV7-2 ASTPGGEGRWSSYNEQF